A single sample is the source of the 32 T cell receptor beta chains below, sequenced in a study of beta chain features in type 1 diabetes (dated by TCRdb to between 2018 and 2020). Receptor amplification or capture employed the immunoSEQ multiplex PCR assay. The entire amount of isolated RNA was reverse transcribed using the High Capacity cDNA Reverse Transcription Kit, so the sequenced TCRB transcripts were expressed ones. TCRdb took this table from immuneACCESS and kept in-frame rearrangements with V and J called. Such tables lack part of the clones; where checked against another copy, unresolved V genes explain under half of the gap, and the rest is unexplained. For this sample the table gives 300,000 to 450,000 clones, of which around 20% were detected only once. Together, the top ten hold about 0.045% of the sample. Sequenced material: naive CD4+ T cells from blood. Read against the paper, the sample's cell subset or site label means: true naive CD4+ T cells. The receptor source for this set is a woman aged 18-29 years in good health.

CDR3 sequence: CAIDLGVESNYGYTF. In nucleotides, the CDR3 is TGTGCCATCGATTTGGGAGTAGAATCTAACTATGGCTACACCTTC. This sequence joins TRBV6-1 and TRBJ1-2; no reliable D call. CDR3 length equals 15 residues. Trimming took off 10 bases at V and 0 bases at J, with 18 bases between the two ends. Germline assignment: CDR1 MNHNS and CDR2 SASEGT.

This chain connects TRBV7-2 to TRBJ2-7; possibly TRBD2 for D (6 bases). The CDR3 extends over 14 amino acids. V was cut by 1 base and J by 4 bases, with 11 bases left in between. From germline, CDR1 is SGHTA and CDR2 FQGNSA. CDR3 sequence (DNA): TGTGCCAGCAGCTTAGAATTGGCGGGGTACGAGCAGTACTTC. This sequence encodes CASSLELAGYEQYF. The complete variable domain, with remaining parts taken from reference TRBV7-2 and TRBJ2-7, reads GAGVSQSPSNKVTEKGKDVELRCDPISGHTALYWYRQSLGQGLEFLIYFQGNSAPDKSGLPSDRFSAERTGGSVSTLTIQRTQQEDSAVYLCASSLELAGYEQYFGPGTRLTVT.

This clone has only a few counts. The chain carries TRBV28 and TRBJ2-5, with 10 bases lining up with TRBD2. V shed 9 bases and J 3 bases; nucleotides not matched to a gene: 4. The CDR3 length is 13 residues. Germline CDR1 is MDHEN and CDR2 is SYDVKM. The CDR3 region is CASTSGEKETQYF. CDR3 DNA sequence: TGTGCCAGTACTAGCGGGGAGAAAGAGACCCAGTACTTC.

CDR3 sequence reads: CSAPRSNVLTF. The CDR3 coding sequence is TGCAGTGCTCCGAGGTCGAACGTCCTGACTTTC. The chain links TRBV20-1 to TRBJ2-6; no clear D gene. This CDR3 has 11 residues. Germline values: CDR1 DFQATT, CDR2 SNEGSKA (reference sequence). V lost 5 bases and J 10 bases, leaving 9 bases between the germline ends.

This clone turned up a few times. This chain connects TRBV7-2 to TRBJ2-7; D gene ambiguous. V lost 4 bases, J lost 2 bases, and 6 bases lay in between. Germline V gene sequence: CDR1 SGHTA, CDR2 FQGNSA. CDR3 length: 12 amino acids. CDR3 amino acids: CASSSIAYEQYF. DNA of the CDR3: TGTGCCAGCAGCTCAATAGCCTACGAGCAGTACTTC.

This chain uses TRBV5-4 with TRBJ2-3; TRBD2 agrees at 13 bases. J lost 6 bases, V lost 6 bases, and 4 bases had no gene match. The CDR3 covers 14 residues. CDR1 SGHNT and CDR2 YYREEE come from the germline V gene (reference sequence). In DNA, the CDR3 is TGTGCCAGCACCCGGACTAGCGGGAGCGATACGCAGTATTTT. Translated, it gives CASTRTSGSDTQYF.

The chain links TRBV2 to TRBJ1-2; D is uncertain. The CDR3 is 16 amino acids. The ends were cut back, 5 bases at V and 6 bases at J, with 22 bases in the middle. Germline V CDR1 and CDR2: SNHLY, FYNNEI. Written as DNA, the CDR3 is TGTGCCAGCAGTTCCCGTGGCTGGGAGAGGGTGAATGGCTACACCTTC. Its protein product is CASSSRGWERVNGYTF.

This clone was detected a few times. The gene calls are TRBV7-9 and TRBJ2-5, with D possibly being TRBD1 (6 bases). The CDR3 is made up of 12 amino acids. V lost 5 bases and J lost 9, with 13 bases in between. Germline CDR1 SEHNR, CDR2 FQNEAQ (reference sequence). The CDR3 sequence: CASSPSQGAQYF. The CDR3 region has the DNA TGTGCCAGCAGCCCTTCACAGGGCGCCCAGTACTTC.

This chain joins TRBV4-1 and TRBJ2-5; D is undetermined. CDR3 length: 13 amino acids. Germline CDR1 is MGHRA and CDR2 is YSYEKL. The V and J ends lost 2 bases and 3 bases respectively, with 7 bases between them. The CDR3 is CASSQQLEETQYF. The CDR3, as DNA: TGCGCCAGCAGCCAACAATTAGAAGAGACCCAGTACTTC.

The chain joins TRBV1 to TRBJ2-7; the table assigns TRBD2, which was not confirmed against the DNA. TRBV1 is tagged as a pseudogene. The CDR3 consists of 15 residues. The CDR3 region is CTSSRMTSGSYEQYF. The CDR3 DNA reads TGCACCAGCAGCCGAATGACTAGCGGGAGTTACGAGCAGTACTTC.

This clone was recorded a few times. The chain recombines TRBV5-1 with TRBJ2-7, with 13 bases identical to TRBD2. V was clipped by 4 bases and J by 4 bases; unmatched bases: 14. This CDR3 comprises 18 residues. Germline-derived CDR1 and CDR2 are SGHRS and YFSETQ. The CDR3 DNA follows: TGCGCCAGCAGCACCCTGAGACAGGGGACTAGCGGGACGTACGAGCAGTACTTC. This gives the protein CASSTLRQGTSGTYEQYF.

The chain couples TRBV5-1 to TRBJ2-1; TRBD2 matches at 7 bases. V shed 6 bases and J 5 bases; nucleotides not matched to a gene: 5. This CDR3 is built from 13 residues. Germline lookup yields CDR1 SGHRS and CDR2 YFSETQ. The CDR3, as DNA: TGCGCCAGCACGTTCCTAGCGGACAATGAGCAGTTCTTC. It is translated as CASTFLADNEQFF.

This clone turned up a few times. Other DNA sequences within the sample encode an identical CDR3. The chain has TRBV5-1 and TRBJ2-5, with D possibly TRBD1 on 5 matching bases. Trimming removed 0 bases from V and 3 bases from J, with 6 bases in between. Per germline, CDR1 SGHRS and CDR2 YFSETQ. This CDR3 has 13 residues. The chain's CDR3 is CASSLGREETQYF. The CDR3 nucleotides read TGCGCCAGCAGCTTGGGCAGGGAAGAGACCCAGTACTTC.

This sequence joins TRBV30 and TRBJ1-1; 7 bases are shared with TRBD1. The germline V gene encodes CDR1 GTSNPN and CDR2 SVGIG (reference sequence). V was pared by 3 bases and J by 6 bases, with 7 bases of the junction left unmatched. The CDR3 totals 13 residues. CDR3 sequence: CAWRVGGGSEAFF. CDR3 coding DNA: TGTGCCTGGAGGGTCGGAGGGGGCTCTGAAGCTTTCTTT.

This clone has more than one count but fewer than ten. V usage is TRBV29-1 and J usage is TRBJ2-5; 8 nucleotides align to TRBD1. The CDR3 runs 14 residues. CDR1 and CDR2 (germline): SQVTM, ANQGSEA. J was trimmed by 0 bases and V by 3 bases; bases with no gene match: 3. CDR3 in amino acids: CSVEDRVNQETQYF. The CDR3 bases are TGCAGCGTTGAGGACAGGGTTAACCAAGAGACCCAGTACTTC.

The chain uses TRBV9 and TRBJ1-6, with D possibly matching TRBD1 (6 bases). The CDR3 has 14 amino acids. Germline V lookup: CDR1 SGDLS, CDR2 YYNGEE. Trimming left V 4 bases short and J 5 bases short, with 10 bases between. CDR3 nucleotide sequence: TGTGCCAGCAGCATACAGGGTAATAATTCACCCCTCCACTTT. Amino acids: CASSIQGNNSPLHF.

The gene calls are TRBV19 and TRBJ2-1; 7 positions agree with TRBD2. The CDR3 runs to 17 residues. J gave up 1 base and V 6 bases, and 12 bases lay outside the gene matches. The germline gives CDR1 LNHDA, CDR2 SQIVND (reference sequence). Here the CDR3 reads CASSLNAPSGSYNEQFF. The CDR3 coding sequence is TGTGCCAGTAGCCTTAACGCCCCTAGCGGATCCTACAATGAGCAGTTCTTC.

The chain couples TRBV9 to TRBJ1-2, with D unclear. The CDR3 is made up of 15 amino acids. CDR1 is SGDLS, CDR2 YYNGEE, per germline. Trimming left V 0 bases short and J 7 bases short, with 16 bases between. The CDR3 DNA is TGTGCCAGCAGCGTAGGATCACAGCCGGTACGTGGCTACACCTTC. It codes for CASSVGSQPVRGYTF. Together with reference TRBV9 and TRBJ1-2, the CDR3 gives the full variable domain: DSGVTQTPKHLITATGQRVTLRCSPRSGDLSVYWYQQSLDQGLQFLIQYYNGEERAKGNILERFSAQQFPDLHSELNLSSLELGDSALYFCASSVGSQPVRGYTFGSGTRLTVV.

This clone occurred a few times. The J gene is TRBJ2-5, the V gene TRBV15; TRBD1 agrees at 10 bases. The CDR3 covers 14 residues. The trim removed 4 bases at V and 4 bases at J, leaving 3 bases unmatched. CDR1 LNHNV and CDR2 YYDKDF come from the germline V gene (reference sequence). The CDR3 DNA sequence: TGTGCCACCAGCACCGGGACAGGGGTAGAGACCCAGTACTTC. Translating it yields CATSTGTGVETQYF.

The V call is TRBV29-1, the J call TRBJ1-5; D remains unclear. Germline V lookup: CDR1 SQVTM, CDR2 ANQGSEA. CDR3 length equals 13 residues. V shed 4 bases and J shed 4 bases, with 11 bases lying between them. CDR3 in amino acids: CSVGFSVNQPQHF. The DNA of the CDR3 is TGCAGCGTTGGTTTCTCGGTAAATCAGCCCCAGCATTTT.

The chain uses TRBV4-1 and TRBJ2-7, with TRBD2 matching 12 bases. The CDR3 contains 15 residues. Germline V gene lookup returns CDR1 MGHRA and CDR2 YSYEKL. J was trimmed by 5 bases and V by 5 bases; bases with no gene match: 7. CDR3 coding DNA: TGCGCCAGCAGCTCCACTAGCGGGGGGACCCACGAGCAGTACTTC. Amino acid sequence: CASSSTSGGTHEQYF.

The chain links TRBV30 to TRBJ2-5; TRBD2 matches at 14 bases. CDR1 and CDR2 (germline): GTSNPN, SVGIG (reference sequence). The CDR3 totals 15 residues. The trim removed 4 bases at V and 5 bases at J, leaving 6 bases unmatched. CDR3 protein: CAWKGLAGAGETQYF. The DNA of the CDR3 is TGTGCCTGGAAGGGACTAGCGGGGGCGGGGGAGACCCAGTACTTC. Full variable domain (remainder filled in from reference TRBV30 and TRBJ2-5): SQTIHQWPATLVQPVGSPLSLECTVEGTSNPNLYWYRQAAGRGLQLLFYSVGIGQISSEVPQNLSASRPQDRQFILSSKKLLLSDSGFYLCAWKGLAGAGETQYFGPGTRLLVL.

The chain joins TRBV4-1 to TRBJ1-2; D is perhaps TRBD1 (5 bases). The length of the CDR3 is 14 residues. Germline V gene lookup returns CDR1 MGHRA and CDR2 YSYEKL. Trimming removed 4 bases at V and 6 bases at J, with 15 bases between. The CDR3 DNA reads TGCGCCAGCAGCCGGTTAGGCGGGGCGGATGGCTACACCTTC. Amino acid sequence: CASSRLGGADGYTF.

The chain uses TRBV2 and TRBJ2-6; 8 nucleotides line up with TRBD1. This CDR3 has 15 amino acids. J was trimmed by 2 bases and V by 6 bases; bases with no gene match: 3. Looked up from germline, CDR1 is SNHLY and CDR2 is FYNNEI. CDR3 nucleotide sequence: TGTGCCAGCAGCTCGGACAGGGCTGGGGCCAACGTCCTGACTTTC. Protein: CASSSDRAGANVLTF.

This clone was detected only a few times. The V gene is TRBV15, the J gene TRBJ1-2; TRBD1 might be the D (6 bases). The CDR3 has 15 residues. Germline CDR1 is LNHNV and CDR2 is YYDKDF (reference sequence). Trimming removed 2 bases from V and 4 bases from J, with 14 bases in between. CDR3 in amino acids: CATSRPGQRFYGYTF. In nucleotides, the CDR3 is TGTGCCACCAGCAGACCTGGACAGCGCTTCTATGGCTACACCTTC.

The chain uses TRBV2 and TRBJ2-4; D perhaps matches TRBD1 (6 bases). The V and J ends lost 9 bases and 9 bases respectively, with 15 bases between them. Germline assignment: CDR1 SNHLY and CDR2 FYNNEI. This CDR3 is built from 12 residues. In DNA form, the CDR3 reads TGTGCCAGGGGTAAGGTACAGGGCATTCAGTACTTC. Amino acid sequence: CARGKVQGIQYF.

This clone was picked up one time. The chain is built from TRBV5-1 and TRBJ2-5, with TRBD1 matching 11 bases. Germline V gives CDR1 SGHRS, CDR2 YFSETQ. There are 14 residues in the CDR3. V lost 7 bases and J lost 4; bases outside the gene matches: 6. The CDR3 DNA reads TGCGCCAGCGCCCCGGGACAGGGGGGAGAGACCCAGTACTTC. This sequence encodes CASAPGQGGETQYF. Supplemented by reference TRBV5-1 and TRBJ2-5, the full variable domain reads KAGVTQTPRYLIKTRGQQVTLSCSPISGHRSVSWYQQTPGQGLQFLFEYFSETQRNKGNFPGRFSGRQFSNSRSEMNVSTLELGDSALYLCASAPGQGGETQYFGPGTRLLVL.

This clone was recorded a few times. The chain carries TRBV11-3 and TRBJ2-3; 7 nucleotides line up with TRBD2. The J segment lost 2 bases and the V segment lost 7 bases, leaving 9 bases of the junction unmatched. This CDR3 is 15 amino acids long. Germline CDR1 SGHNT, CDR2 YENEEA. The CDR3 region is CASTRLAVPTDTQYF. In DNA form, the CDR3 reads TGTGCCAGCACCAGGCTAGCGGTACCCACAGATACGCAGTATTTT.

The chain carries TRBV30 and TRBJ1-1, with 9 bases aligning to TRBD1. This CDR3 has 13 residues. Germline trimming cut 5 bases from V and 5 bases from J; bases unmatched to any gene: 6. CDR1 and CDR2 (germline): GTSNPN, SVGIG (reference sequence). CDR3 loop: CAWDRGFGTEAFF. CDR3 sequence (DNA): TGTGCCTGGGACAGGGGGTTTGGGACTGAAGCTTTCTTT.

V gene TRBV18 combines with J gene TRBJ1-5, with 9 bases matching TRBD1. Per the germline V gene, CDR1 is KGHSH and CDR2 is LQKENI. The trim removed 4 bases at V and 0 bases at J, leaving 1 base unmatched. The CDR3 covers 15 residues. The CDR3 DNA is TGTGCCAGCTCACGGACAGGGGATAGCAATCAGCCCCAGCATTTT. This gives the protein CASSRTGDSNQPQHF.

V and J are TRBV4-3 and TRBJ2-7, with a weak D call TRBD1 (5 bases). V lost 2 bases and J lost 1, with 12 bases in between. This CDR3 is built from 15 residues. Germline CDR1 LGHNA, CDR2 YSLEER. The CDR3 nucleotides are TGCGCCAGCAGCCAACTACAAGGGGTATCCTACGAGCAGTACTTC. Its translation: CASSQLQGVSYEQYF.

V usage is TRBV27 and J usage is TRBJ2-7, with 7 bases aligning to TRBD1. The CDR3 is 15 amino acids. V trimming: 10 bases; J trimming: 3 bases; junction bases outside the gene matches: 15. Germline CDR1 is MNHEY and CDR2 is SMNVEV (reference sequence). CDR3 sequence: CATGRGNAPFYEQYF. CDR3 nucleotide sequence: TGTGCCACCGGCAGGGGGAATGCCCCCTTCTACGAGCAGTACTTC.